This T cell receptor (beta chain) comes out of a study of Graves' ophthalmopathy and Graves' hyperthyroidism (dated by TCRdb to the late 2010s). About the full investigation: A patient counted as having stable hyperthyroidism if there was no progression to ophthalmopathy within 18 months of follow-up. The study used signatures of the TCR beta repertoire to tell Graves' ophthalmopathy apart from Graves' hyperthyroidism and to predict which patients would progress to ophthalmopathy. In total, 135 blood samples were TCR-sequenced: fewer than 50 ophthalmopathy, approximately 80 hyperthyroidism and about 17 hyperthyroidism-to-ophthalmopathy patients. A discovery set of 100 patients (43 ophthalmopathy, 60 or so stable hyperthyroidism) was enrolled to explore V-J signatures distinguishing ophthalmopathy from hyperthyroidism. An independent validation cohort comprised some 19 hyperthyroidism patients and over 15 patients who later progressed from hyperthyroidism to ophthalmopathy. In roughly 6 hyperthyroidism patients, the T-cell repertoire of thyroid tissue was compared with the T-cell repertoire of blood. Following sampling, methimazole starting at 30 mg daily was administered to hyperthyroidism patients, and high-dose intravenous methylprednisolone was administered to ophthalmopathy patients. The paper's findings and limits, for the study overall: In validation, the model predicted ophthalmopathy progression with about 70% sensitivity and 72.22% specificity; approximately 12 predicted patients were CT-confirmed with GO in a median of approximately six months. Most of the expanded thyroid clonotypes with a frequency above 0.001 were also detected in blood, and it was suggested that the thyroid immune response may be reflected by blood repertoires. Sample size was not statistically predetermined, and group allocation was not concealed from the investigators. In cross-validation, the 13-signature model distinguished ophthalmopathy from stable hyperthyroidism with about 90% sensitivity and 81% to 83% specificity, and in the test set the corresponding values were around 80% and 75%.

As encoded in the germline V gene, CDR1 is SGHTS while CDR2 is YDEGEE. The V and J ends are trimmed by 4 bases and 5 bases, leaving 18 bases between them. The CDR3 measures 16 amino acids from cysteine to phenylalanine. The kept DNA is CDR3 alone, 48 bases in frame from the first base. For repertoire sequencing, the TCR beta CDR3 regions were amplified from RNA transcripts. A first-round RT-PCR used HTBI primers with the Qiagen OneStep RT-PCR kit, followed by a second-round multiplex PCR, size selection and purification. Libraries were sequenced paired-end with 100 bp reads on an Illumina HiSeq2000. In the original analysis: SOAPnuke was used for read processing, and reads with adapters, uncalled bases, a mean Phred below 15, or no exact constant-primer or identifier match were discarded. COPE v1.2.5 was used to merge the high-quality paired reads. Clonotypes were defined as unique nucleotide sequences and were aligned to IMGT TRB V, D and J references using MiTCR v1.1. Only V-J combinations with frequency above 0.0001 were analysed, covering around 99% of repertoires. A TCR clonal expansion and chaos score per V-J combination was defined as the ratio of F50 clonal expansion to chaos observed in the TCRdist matrix. Features were reduced by Welch's t-statistics and random forest to over 10 V-J combinations, which fed a naive Bayes classifier. Thyroid-blood repertoire similarity was quantified with the Morisita-Horn index. TCRdb handled the public reads itself, with Q25 trimming in fastp and clone calling in MiXCR, and kept productive beta chains. CDR3 protein sequences are deduplicated, and each keeps its most common genes and DNA. It is TCRdb's table, rather than the study itself, that gives the V and J calls and clone size. For this sample the table gives about 1.2 million distinct CDR3 sequences, of which roughly 35% were detected only once. Around 10% of the sample lies in the top ten.

Patients with hyperthyroidism were aged 18 to 65 years, had been newly diagnosed, and had a disease duration of less than 2 months. Patients with other autoimmune diseases, uncontrolled infections, pregnancy or lactation were excluded from the study. Diagnosis was based on clinical symptoms, serum thyroxine, TRAb, thyroid ultrasound and orbital computed tomography. Total RNA was extracted with Trizol reagent and quality-checked on an Agilent 2100 Bioanalyzer. Comment on this clonotype: Its antigen is unknown. Base qualities are missing; no much larger clone stands one base away.

This sequence originates from an adult man with Graves' hyperthyroidism. The V and J genes are TRBV5-8 and TRBJ1-4; a tentative D match to TRBD1 spans 6 bases. Sequenced material: peripheral blood or thyroid tissue (not recorded which). The DNA sequence follows: TGTGCCAGCAGCCCGGGGGGCGGAAGCAGGAATGAAAAACTGTTTTTT. Protein translation: CASSPGGGSRNEKLFF.